This TCR beta chain is drawn from a study of cytomegalovirus exposure and HLA in healthy donors (TCRdb year 2017). About the investigation overall: According to a later analysis, one platform produced both the roughly 130 validation repertoires and the 620 or so repertoires of the first cohort. The study was designed to test whether signatures of past pathogen exposure could be identified by cataloging public T cell receptors. Along with the approximately 700-subject first cohort, a separate validation cohort of over a hundred different subjects was used. To predict cytomegalovirus infection status, the study brought together high-throughput TCR immunosequencing, statistical association of individual TCRs with disease status, and machine learning.

Donors formed part of the validation cohort, which comprised 120 subjects and was distinct from the first cohort of under 750 subjects. Turning to this clone: Its antigen is not yet known. Within one base of it there is no much larger clone, and no base qualities were kept.

Libraries came from the immunoSEQ multiplex PCR assay. Under the source paper's analysis protocol: A statistical classification framework was built to diagnose cytomegalovirus status from the catalog of TCR beta chain sequences. TCRdb took this table from immuneACCESS and kept in-frame rearrangements with V and J called. Such tables lack part of the clones; where checked against another copy, unresolved V genes explain under half of the gap, and the rest is unexplained. That table supplies the V and J calls and clone size; D and trimming were determined from the DNA. For this sample there are 97,000 or so clones; over 75% appear just once. The leading ten clones occupy approximately 5.8% of the sample. Inclusive of the bounding cysteine and phenylalanine, the CDR3 is 14 residues long. Only the CDR3 DNA stays, 42 bases, in frame from base 1. CDR1 SGHTA and CDR2 FQGNSA are derived from the germline V gene. V loses 5 bases of germline sequence and J loses 4 bases, and the interval between the two ends is 15 bases.

Summary of the overall study and its limitations: In a later analysis, TCRs clustered in the first cohort were found to also tend to co-occur in the roughly 120 validation repertoires, with 90% to 95% of cluster scores above 0. The authors suggested that the approach could potentially be generalized to other disease states and immunological phenotypes. A total of fewer than 200 TCR beta chains were listed by the study as associated with cytomegalovirus. All 120 or so repertoires were used to score co-occurrence in the validation cohort in a later analysis, because that analysis had no HLA typing for the cohort. The classifier was reported to diagnose cytomegalovirus status with high specificity and sensitivity in both the original cohort and the validation cohort. A few of the identified cytomegalovirus-associated TCR beta chains were confirmed in vitro to be specific for cytomegalovirus antigens. Most TCR sequences were observed very rarely across donors, whereas some public TCRs were present in many individuals.

Sequencing input: PBMCs. The TCR sequence derives from a young man in good health and CMV-seropositive. The chain is made from TRBV7-2 and TRBJ2-7; TRBD1 is possibly the D segment (6 matching bases). The sequence in DNA is TGTGCCAGCAGCCTCCGTGGCAGGGGTTACGAGCAGTACTTC. Protein translation: CASSLRGRGYEQYF.